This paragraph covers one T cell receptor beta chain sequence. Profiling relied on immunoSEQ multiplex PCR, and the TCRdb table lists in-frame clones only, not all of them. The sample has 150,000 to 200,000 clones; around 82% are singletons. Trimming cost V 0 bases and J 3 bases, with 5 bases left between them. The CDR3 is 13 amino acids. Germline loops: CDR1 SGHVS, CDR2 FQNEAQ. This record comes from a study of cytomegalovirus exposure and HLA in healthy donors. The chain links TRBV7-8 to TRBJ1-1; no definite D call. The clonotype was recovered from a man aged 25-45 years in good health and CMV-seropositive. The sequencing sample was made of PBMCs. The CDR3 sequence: CASSLAAYTEAFF. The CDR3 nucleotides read TGTGCCAGCAGCTTAGCGGCCTACACTGAAGCTTTCTTT.